This T cell receptor beta chain was recorded in a study of blood T cell repertoires in COVID-19. Study as a whole: PBMCs, B-cell-depleted T cells, or T cells provided the cDNA or gDNA that made up the material.

Clinical history as reported by participants underpinned cohort assignment. The CDR3 sequence is 13 residues long. CDR1 and CDR2 (germline): DFQATT, SNEGSKA (reference sequence). V was pared by 3 bases and J by 2 bases, with 2 bases of the junction left unmatched. The table came from immunoSEQ multiplex PCR; TCRdb's copy has only in-frame clones and leaves some out. The sample has hundreds of thousands of clones, around 86% seen once. This clonotype was obtained from a woman in her thirties or forties with acute COVID-19. The chain employs TRBV20-1 and TRBJ2-7, with 9 bases lining up with TRBD1. Sequences were obtained from PBMCs or T cells enriched from blood (not recorded which). The DNA of the CDR3 is TGCAGTGCTAGTCGGGACAGGGCCTACGAGCAGTACTTC. Encoded protein: CSASRDRAYEQYF.